A selection of T cell receptor beta chains follows, all from one sample in a study of siplizumab effects on memory and regulatory T cells. TCRdb's copy holds only in-frame clones and misses some; the assay was immunoSEQ multiplex PCR. This table holds over 100,000 clones, over 85% found once. Sample: Tregs sorted from blood. The receptors shown here come from a human donor in good health. Each CDR3 is given with its conserved first and last residue. Each record gives: D gene, clone size, V gene, J gene, CDR3 protein, CDR3 DNA. D genes are given only for firm matches. A row's size may be missing; if present it is once, few, many or a size class.

d_gene: -
abundance: -
v_gene: TRBV18
j_gene: TRBJ1-3
CDR3aa: CASSPSSRGRSGNTIYF
CDR3nt: TGTGCCAGCTCACCAAGTTCCCGGGGGCGCTCTGGAAACACCATATATTTT

d_gene: TRBD1
abundance: -
v_gene: TRBV5-1
j_gene: TRBJ2-5
CDR3aa: CASSLDRGQETQYF
CDR3nt: TGCGCCAGCAGCTTGGACAGGGGGCAAGAGACCCAGTACTTC

d_gene: -
abundance: -
v_gene: TRBV7-5
j_gene: TRBJ2-3
CDR3aa: CARSPLSGRAPDTQYF
CDR3nt: TGTGCCAGAAGCCCCCTAAGCGGGAGGGCCCCAGATACGCAGTATTTT

d_gene: TRBD1
abundance: -
v_gene: TRBV7-6
j_gene: TRBJ1-1
CDR3aa: CASSIRQGLKNTEAFF
CDR3nt: TGTGCCAGCAGCATCCGACAGGGGTTAAAGAACACTGAAGCTTTCTTT

d_gene: -
abundance: -
v_gene: TRBV29-1
j_gene: TRBJ1-2
CDR3aa: CSVGEGGGGYTF
CDR3nt: TGCAGCGTTGGCGAGGGGGGGGGTGGCTACACCTTC

d_gene: -
abundance: -
v_gene: TRBV5-1
j_gene: TRBJ2-7
CDR3aa: CASSTQGWEQYF
CDR3nt: TGCGCCAGCAGCACACAGGGATGGGAGCAGTACTTC

d_gene: -
abundance: -
v_gene: TRBV5-1
j_gene: TRBJ1-1
CDR3aa: CASSLGPSLTEAFF
CDR3nt: TGCGCCAGCAGCTTGGGACCCTCCCTTACTGAAGCTTTCTTT

d_gene: -
abundance: -
v_gene: TRBV19
j_gene: TRBJ1-1
CDR3aa: CASSIDWGARTEAFF
CDR3nt: TGTGCCAGTAGTATAGATTGGGGCGCGCGCACTGAAGCTTTCTTT

d_gene: TRBD1
abundance: once
v_gene: TRBV4-1
j_gene: TRBJ2-2
CDR3aa: CASSQAPGGVSNTGELFF
CDR3nt: TGCGCCAGCAGCCAAGCACCAGGGGGCGTTAGTAACACCGGGGAGCTGTTTTTT

d_gene: -
abundance: -
v_gene: TRBV5-8
j_gene: TRBJ2-3
CDR3aa: CASSRARGDTQYF
CDR3nt: TGTGCCAGCAGCAGAGCGAGGGGGGATACGCAGTATTTT

d_gene: -
abundance: -
v_gene: TRBV6-6
j_gene: TRBJ1-5
CDR3aa: CASSYQGQPQHF
CDR3nt: TGTGCCAGCAGTTACCAGGGTCAGCCCCAGCATTTT

d_gene: TRBD1
abundance: -
v_gene: TRBV30
j_gene: TRBJ2-7
CDR3aa: CAWSVDRVDEQYF
CDR3nt: TGTGCCTGGAGTGTGGACAGGGTAGACGAGCAGTACTTC

d_gene: -
abundance: -
v_gene: TRBV11-2
j_gene: TRBJ1-6
CDR3aa: CASSPSTGSSPLHF
CDR3nt: TGTGCCAGCAGCCCGAGCACAGGGAGCTCACCCCTCCACTTT

d_gene: -
abundance: -
v_gene: TRBV5-6
j_gene: TRBJ2-7
CDR3aa: CASSGSGEAAYEQYF
CDR3nt: TGTGCCAGCAGCGGATCAGGGGAAGCAGCCTACGAGCAGTACTTC

d_gene: TRBD1
abundance: -
v_gene: TRBV6-6
j_gene: TRBJ1-2
CDR3aa: CAIGRTGYGYTF
CDR3nt: TGTGCCATCGGCCGGACAGGGTATGGCTACACCTTC

d_gene: -
abundance: once
v_gene: TRBV18
j_gene: TRBJ1-1
CDR3aa: CASSPLPGDTEAFF
CDR3nt: TGTGCCAGCTCACCCCTCCCAGGGGACACTGAAGCTTTCTTT

d_gene: TRBD1
abundance: -
v_gene: TRBV4-1
j_gene: TRBJ1-2
CDR3aa: CASSQGAGGNRGYTF
CDR3nt: TGCGCCAGCAGCCAAGGTGCAGGGGGGAACAGGGGCTACACCTTC

d_gene: -
abundance: -
v_gene: TRBV30
j_gene: TRBJ1-1
CDR3aa: CAWSVSSGLGEAFF
CDR3nt: TGTGCCTGGAGTGTAAGTTCAGGGTTAGGTGAAGCTTTCTTT

d_gene: -
abundance: -
v_gene: TRBV9
j_gene: TRBJ2-3
CDR3aa: CASRGNGDTQYF
CDR3nt: TGTGCCAGCAGGGGTAATGGGGATACGCAGTATTTT

d_gene: TRBD2
abundance: -
v_gene: TRBV10-3
j_gene: TRBJ2-2
CDR3aa: CAIMTPSGSNTGELFF
CDR3nt: TGTGCCATCATGACCCCTAGCGGGTCGAACACCGGGGAGCTGTTTTTT

d_gene: -
abundance: -
v_gene: TRBV7-8
j_gene: TRBJ2-7
CDR3aa: CASSLSAGIRGEQYF
CDR3nt: TGTGCCAGCAGCTTATCTGCGGGAATTAGGGGCGAGCAGTACTTC

d_gene: -
abundance: -
v_gene: TRBV6-1
j_gene: TRBJ1-6
CDR3aa: CASSDRVSSYNSPLHF
CDR3nt: TGTGCCAGCAGTGACAGGGTGAGCTCCTATAATTCACCCCTCCACTTT

d_gene: -
abundance: -
v_gene: TRBV6-1
j_gene: TRBJ2-2
CDR3aa: CASSVTYPANTGELFF
CDR3nt: TGTGCCAGCAGTGTAACATACCCTGCGAACACCGGGGAGCTGTTTTTT

d_gene: -
abundance: -
v_gene: TRBV9
j_gene: TRBJ2-1
CDR3aa: CASSVDVGDFGEQFF
CDR3nt: TGTGCCAGCAGCGTAGATGTGGGGGATTTCGGCGAGCAGTTCTTC

d_gene: TRBD1
abundance: -
v_gene: TRBV11-2
j_gene: TRBJ2-7
CDR3aa: CASSSTGLEQYF
CDR3nt: TGTGCCAGCAGCTCGACAGGGCTCGAGCAGTACTTC

d_gene: -
abundance: -
v_gene: TRBV20-1
j_gene: TRBJ1-2
CDR3aa: CSATPGYGYTF
CDR3nt: TGCAGTGCCACCCCGGGGTATGGCTACACCTTC

d_gene: TRBD2
abundance: -
v_gene: TRBV10-3
j_gene: TRBJ2-2
CDR3aa: CAISERLAGNTGELFF
CDR3nt: TGTGCCATCAGTGAACGACTAGCGGGGAACACCGGGGAGCTGTTTTTT

d_gene: -
abundance: -
v_gene: TRBV7-8
j_gene: TRBJ2-7
CDR3aa: CASSDQPTTIYEQYF
CDR3nt: TGTGCCAGCAGCGACCAACCGACTACTATATACGAGCAGTACTTC

d_gene: TRBD1
abundance: -
v_gene: TRBV30
j_gene: TRBJ1-5
CDR3aa: CAWSPRDREYQPQHF
CDR3nt: TGTGCCTGGAGCCCCCGGGACAGGGAGTATCAGCCCCAGCATTTT

d_gene: -
abundance: -
v_gene: TRBV6-6
j_gene: TRBJ1-2
CDR3aa: CASSSVTPSYGYTF
CDR3nt: TGTGCCAGCAGTTCGGTGACACCCTCCTATGGCTACACCTTC

d_gene: -
abundance: -
v_gene: TRBV10-3
j_gene: TRBJ2-1
CDR3aa: CAISESLFPNEQFF
CDR3nt: TGTGCCATCAGTGAGTCGCTGTTTCCCAATGAGCAGTTCTTC